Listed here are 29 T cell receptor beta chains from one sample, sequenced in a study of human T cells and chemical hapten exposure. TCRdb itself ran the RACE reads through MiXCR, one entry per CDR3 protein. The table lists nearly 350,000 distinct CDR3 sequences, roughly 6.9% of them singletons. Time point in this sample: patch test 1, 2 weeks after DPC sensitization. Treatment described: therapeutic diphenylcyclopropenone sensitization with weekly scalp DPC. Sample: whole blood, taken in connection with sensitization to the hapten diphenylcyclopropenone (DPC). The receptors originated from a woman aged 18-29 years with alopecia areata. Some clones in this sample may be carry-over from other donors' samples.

CDR3 bases: TGTGCCAGCAGCTTTGGGACAGGGACAAGGTACTTGAACACTGAAGCTTTCTTT. Encoded protein: CASSFGTGTRYLNTEAFF. The rearrangement links TRBV7-8 to TRBJ1-1; TRBD1 matches at 9 bases. Unmatched junction bases numbered 11, after V lost 3 bases and J lost 0 bases. Per the germline V gene, CDR1 is SGHVS and CDR2 is FQNEAQ. The CDR3 covers 18 residues.

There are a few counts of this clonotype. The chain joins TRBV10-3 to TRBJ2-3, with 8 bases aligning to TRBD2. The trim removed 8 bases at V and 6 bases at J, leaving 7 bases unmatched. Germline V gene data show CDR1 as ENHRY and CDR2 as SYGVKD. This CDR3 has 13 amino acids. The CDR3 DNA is TGTGCCATCGGGTCTAGCGGGCCGGATACGCAGTATTTT. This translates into CAIGSSGPDTQYF.

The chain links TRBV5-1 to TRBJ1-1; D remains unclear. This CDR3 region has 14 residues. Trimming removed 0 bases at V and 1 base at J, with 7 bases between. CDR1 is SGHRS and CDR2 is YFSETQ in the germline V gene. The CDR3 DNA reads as TGCGCCAGCAGCTTGGCACGGACGAACACTGAAGCTTTCTTT. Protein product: CASSLARTNTEAFF.

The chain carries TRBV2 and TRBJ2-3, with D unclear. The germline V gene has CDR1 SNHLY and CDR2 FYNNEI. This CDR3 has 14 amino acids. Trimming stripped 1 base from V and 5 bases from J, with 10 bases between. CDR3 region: CASSEVGIQDTQYF. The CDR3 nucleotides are TGTGCCAGCAGTGAAGTTGGGATTCAAGATACGCAGTATTTT.

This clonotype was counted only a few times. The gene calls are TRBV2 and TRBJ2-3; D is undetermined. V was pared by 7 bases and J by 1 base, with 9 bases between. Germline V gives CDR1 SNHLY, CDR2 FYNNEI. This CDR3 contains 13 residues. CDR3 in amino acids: CASTLDRTDTQYF. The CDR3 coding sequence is TGTGCCAGCACCCTAGACCGCACAGATACGCAGTATTTT. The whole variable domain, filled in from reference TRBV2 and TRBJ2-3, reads EPEVTQTPSHQVTQMGQEVILRCVPISNHLYFYWYRQILGQKVEFLVSFYNNEISEKSEIFDDQFSVERPDGSNFTLKIRSTKLEDSAMYFCASTLDRTDTQYFGPGTRLTVL.

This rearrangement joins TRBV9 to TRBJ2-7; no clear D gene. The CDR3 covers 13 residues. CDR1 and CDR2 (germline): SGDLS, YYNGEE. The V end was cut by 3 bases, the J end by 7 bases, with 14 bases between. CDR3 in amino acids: CASSASPSQEQYF. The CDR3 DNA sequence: TGTGCCAGCAGCGCTTCCCCCAGCCAAGAGCAGTACTTC.

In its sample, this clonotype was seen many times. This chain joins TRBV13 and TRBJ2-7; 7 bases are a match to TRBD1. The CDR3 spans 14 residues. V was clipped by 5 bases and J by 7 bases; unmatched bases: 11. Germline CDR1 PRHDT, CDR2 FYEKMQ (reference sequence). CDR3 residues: CASSDRQGREEQYF. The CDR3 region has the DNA TGTGCCAGCAGCGATAGACAGGGCAGGGAGGAGCAGTACTTC.

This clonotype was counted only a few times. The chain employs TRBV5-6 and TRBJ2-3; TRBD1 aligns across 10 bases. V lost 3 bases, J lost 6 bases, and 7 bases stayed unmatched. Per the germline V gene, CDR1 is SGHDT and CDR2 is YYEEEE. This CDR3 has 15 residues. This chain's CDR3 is CASSWDRGPPDTQYF. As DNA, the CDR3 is TGTGCCAGCAGCTGGGACAGGGGACCCCCGGATACGCAGTATTTT.

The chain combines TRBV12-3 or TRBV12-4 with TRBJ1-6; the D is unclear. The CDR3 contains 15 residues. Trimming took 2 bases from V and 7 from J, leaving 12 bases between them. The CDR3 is CASSLNKGLNSPLHF. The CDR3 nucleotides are TGTGCCAGCAGTTTAAACAAGGGATTGAATTCACCCCTCCACTTT.

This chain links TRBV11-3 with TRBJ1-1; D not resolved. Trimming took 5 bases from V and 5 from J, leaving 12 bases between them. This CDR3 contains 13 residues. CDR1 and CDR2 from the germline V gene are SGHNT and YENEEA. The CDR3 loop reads CASSRERWTEAFF. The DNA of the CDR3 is TGTGCCAGCAGCCGGGAGAGATGGACTGAAGCTTTCTTT.

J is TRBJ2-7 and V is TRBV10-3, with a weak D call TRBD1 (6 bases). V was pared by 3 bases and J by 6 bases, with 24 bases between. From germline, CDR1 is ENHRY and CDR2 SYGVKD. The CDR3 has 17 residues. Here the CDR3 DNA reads TGTGCCATCAGTGAATACCCTTTTCGACAGGACGCCTCCGAGCAGTACTTC. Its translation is CAISEYPFRQDASEQYF.

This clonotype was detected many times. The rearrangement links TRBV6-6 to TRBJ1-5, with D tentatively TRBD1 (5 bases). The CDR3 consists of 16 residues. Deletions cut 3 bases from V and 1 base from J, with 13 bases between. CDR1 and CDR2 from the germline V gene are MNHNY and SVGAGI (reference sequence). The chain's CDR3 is CASSYGAGRSNQPQHF. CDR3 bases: TGTGCCAGCAGTTATGGTGCGGGGCGGAGCAATCAGCCCCAGCATTTT.

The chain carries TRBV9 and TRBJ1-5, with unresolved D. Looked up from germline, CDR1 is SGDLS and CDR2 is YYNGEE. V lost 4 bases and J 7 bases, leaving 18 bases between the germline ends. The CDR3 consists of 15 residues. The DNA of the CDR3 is TGTGCCAGCAGCCCTGGGTCCGGCACCAGGCAGCCCCAGCATTTT. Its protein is CASSPGSGTRQPQHF.

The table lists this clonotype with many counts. The CDR3: CASKGRGTDTQYF. CDR3 coding DNA: TGTGCCAGCAAGGGCAGGGGAACAGATACGCAGTATTTT. The chain couples TRBV27 to TRBJ2-3; TRBD1 is a possible D gene (6 bases). The V gene's germline CDR1 is MNHEY and CDR2 SMNVEV (reference sequence). V was trimmed by 7 bases and J by 3 bases, leaving 11 bases between them. The CDR3 has 13 residues.

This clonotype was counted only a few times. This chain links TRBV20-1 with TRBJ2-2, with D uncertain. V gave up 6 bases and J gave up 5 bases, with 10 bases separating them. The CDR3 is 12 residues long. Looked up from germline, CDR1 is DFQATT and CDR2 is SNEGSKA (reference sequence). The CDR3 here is CSAPRPTGELFF. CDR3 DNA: TGCAGTGCCCCCCGACCAACCGGGGAGCTGTTTTTT.

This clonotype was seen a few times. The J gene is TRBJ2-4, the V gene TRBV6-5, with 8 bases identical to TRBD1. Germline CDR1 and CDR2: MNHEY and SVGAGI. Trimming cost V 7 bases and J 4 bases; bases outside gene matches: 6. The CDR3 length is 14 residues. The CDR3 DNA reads TGTGCCAGCAAGATGAGACAGGGGAAAAACATTCAGTACTTC. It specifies CASKMRQGKNIQYF.

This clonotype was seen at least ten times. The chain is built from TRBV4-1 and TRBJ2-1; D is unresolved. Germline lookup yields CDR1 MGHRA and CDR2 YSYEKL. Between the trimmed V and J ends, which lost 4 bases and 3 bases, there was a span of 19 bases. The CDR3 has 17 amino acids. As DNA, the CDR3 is TGCGCCAGCAGCCCCGAGCCTCGGACGGCATACTACAATGAGCAGTTCTTC. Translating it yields CASSPEPRTAYYNEQFF.

CDR3 in DNA: TGCGCCAGCAGCCAAGTCGGACAGCTCTATGGCTACACCTTC. Residues: CASSQVGQLYGYTF. This chain links TRBV4-3 with TRBJ1-2; a weak D match, TRBD1 (6 bases). The V gene's germline CDR1 is LGHNA and CDR2 YSLEER. Trimming shortened V by 1 base and J by 4 bases, and 10 bases separated the two germline ends. There are 14 residues in the CDR3.

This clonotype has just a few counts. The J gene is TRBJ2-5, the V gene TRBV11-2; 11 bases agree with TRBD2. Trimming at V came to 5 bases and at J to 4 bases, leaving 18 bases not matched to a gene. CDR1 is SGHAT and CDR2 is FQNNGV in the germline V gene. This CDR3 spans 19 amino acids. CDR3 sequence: CASSPYPSYISGGGETQYF. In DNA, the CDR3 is TGTGCCAGCAGCCCTTACCCCTCCTACATTAGCGGGGGGGGAGAGACCCAGTACTTC.

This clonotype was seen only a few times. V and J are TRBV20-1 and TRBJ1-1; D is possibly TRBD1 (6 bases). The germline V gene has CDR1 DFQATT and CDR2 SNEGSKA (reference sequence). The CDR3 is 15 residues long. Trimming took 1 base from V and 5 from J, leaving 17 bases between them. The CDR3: CSARGGVGQQTEAFF. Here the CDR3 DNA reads TGCAGTGCTAGAGGAGGTGTGGGACAACAAACTGAAGCTTTCTTT.

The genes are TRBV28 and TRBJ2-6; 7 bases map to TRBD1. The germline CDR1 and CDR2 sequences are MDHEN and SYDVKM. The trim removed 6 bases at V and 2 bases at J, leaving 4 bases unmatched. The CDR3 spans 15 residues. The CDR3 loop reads CASSIQGTGANVLTF. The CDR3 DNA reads TGTGCCAGCAGCATACAGGGGACTGGGGCCAACGTCCTGACTTTC.

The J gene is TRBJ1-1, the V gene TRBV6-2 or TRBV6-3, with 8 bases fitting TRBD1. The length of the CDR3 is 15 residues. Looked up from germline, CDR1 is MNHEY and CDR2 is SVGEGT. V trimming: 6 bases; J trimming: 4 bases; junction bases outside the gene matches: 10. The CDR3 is CASSSRRGRFTEAFF. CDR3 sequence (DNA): TGTGCCAGCAGCTCTCGCAGGGGGCGGTTCACTGAAGCTTTCTTT.

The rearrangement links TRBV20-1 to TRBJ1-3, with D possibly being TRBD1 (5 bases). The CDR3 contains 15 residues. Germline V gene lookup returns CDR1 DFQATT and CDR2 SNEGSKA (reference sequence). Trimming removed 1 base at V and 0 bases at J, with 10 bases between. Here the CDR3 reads CSARVYRNSGNTIYF. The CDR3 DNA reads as TGCAGTGCTAGAGTGTACAGGAACTCTGGAAACACCATATATTTT.

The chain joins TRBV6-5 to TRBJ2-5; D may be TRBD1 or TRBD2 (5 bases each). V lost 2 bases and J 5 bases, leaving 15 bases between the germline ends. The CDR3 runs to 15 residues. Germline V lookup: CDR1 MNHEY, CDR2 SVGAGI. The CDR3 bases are TGTGCCAGCAGTTACAGGGGCCCGGGGTTGGAGACCCAGTACTTC. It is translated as CASSYRGPGLETQYF.

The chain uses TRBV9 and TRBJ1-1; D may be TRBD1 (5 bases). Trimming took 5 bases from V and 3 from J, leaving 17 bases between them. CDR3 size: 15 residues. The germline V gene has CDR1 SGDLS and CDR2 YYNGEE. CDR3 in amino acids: CASRVTTREDTEAFF. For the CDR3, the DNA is TGTGCCAGCAGAGTAACGACCAGGGAGGACACTGAAGCTTTCTTT. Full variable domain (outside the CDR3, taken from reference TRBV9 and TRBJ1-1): DSGVTQTPKHLITATGQRVTLRCSPRSGDLSVYWYQQSLDQGLQFLIQYYNGEERAKGNILERFSAQQFPDLHSELNLSSLELGDSALYFCASRVTTREDTEAFFGQGTRLTVV.

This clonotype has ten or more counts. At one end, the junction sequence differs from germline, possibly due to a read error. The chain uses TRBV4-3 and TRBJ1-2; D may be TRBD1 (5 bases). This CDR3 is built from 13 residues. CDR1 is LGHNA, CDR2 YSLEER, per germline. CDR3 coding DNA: TGCGCCAGCAGCCAAGAGCCGGAATCCGACAGTTTCTTC. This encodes CASSQEPESDSFF.

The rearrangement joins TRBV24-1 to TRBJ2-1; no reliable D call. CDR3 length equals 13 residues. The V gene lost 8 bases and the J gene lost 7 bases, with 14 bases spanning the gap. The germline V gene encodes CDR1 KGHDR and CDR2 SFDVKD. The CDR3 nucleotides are TGTGCCACCACCTCCGTCCACAAGAATGAGCAGTTCTTC. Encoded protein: CATTSVHKNEQFF.

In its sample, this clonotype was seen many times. In nucleotides, the CDR3 is TGTGCCAGCAGCTTAGGACAGGGGTTCGGCGGGGAGCTGTTTTTT. It is translated as CASSLGQGFGGELFF. The chain combines TRBV7-2 with TRBJ2-2, with TRBD1 identical over 8 bases. The J segment lost 7 bases and the V segment lost 1 base, leaving 5 bases of the junction unmatched. Per germline, CDR1 SGHTA and CDR2 FQGNSA. The CDR3 loop spans 15 amino acids.

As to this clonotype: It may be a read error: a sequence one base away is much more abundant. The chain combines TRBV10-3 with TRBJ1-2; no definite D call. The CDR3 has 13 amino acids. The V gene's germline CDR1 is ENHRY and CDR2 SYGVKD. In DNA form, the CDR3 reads TGTGCCATCGGTGAGTCCGAGCGGTATGGCTACACCTTC. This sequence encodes CAIGESERYGYTF.